A single sample gave rise to the 7 T cell receptor beta chains below, sequenced in a study of cytomegalovirus exposure and HLA in healthy donors. PCR primers comprised 60 Vbeta and 13 Jbeta primers. The data were produced by immunoSEQ multiplex PCR, yet TCRdb's version contains in-frame clones alone and is incomplete. Here the sample spans about 120,000 clones, 79% being singletons. Sequencing used PBMCs. The source of these receptors is a man in his thirties or forties in good health and CMV-seropositive.

J is TRBJ1-3 and V is TRBV19; D is perhaps TRBD1 (5 bases). CDR3 length: 14 amino acids. Trimming removed 8 bases from V and 0 bases from J, with 11 bases in between. Germline V gene data show CDR1 as LNHDA and CDR2 as SQIVND (reference sequence). The CDR3 protein is CASGGRNSGNTIYF. The CDR3 nucleotides are TGTGCCAGTGGGGGGAGGAACTCTGGAAACACCATATATTTT.

The table lists this clone with a few counts. The chain couples TRBV7-2 to TRBJ1-2, with 9 bases that match TRBD1. V was pared by 6 bases and J by 3 bases, with 5 bases of the junction left unmatched. This CDR3 has 14 amino acids. CDR1 SGHTA and CDR2 FQGNSA come from the germline V gene. The CDR3 sequence is CASSLQGAYYGYTF. The DNA of the CDR3 is TGTGCCAGCAGTTTACAGGGGGCCTACTATGGCTACACCTTC.

The rearrangement joins TRBV2 to TRBJ2-7; 9 positions agree with TRBD2. This CDR3 comprises 18 residues. With 6 bases clipped from V and 0 bases from J, the junction kept 15 bases outside the gene matches. Germline V lookup: CDR1 SNHLY, CDR2 FYNNEI. CDR3 DNA: TGTGCCAGCAGGGAGAGGTCCATAGCGGGAGTCACCTCCTACGAGCAGTACTTC. It yields the protein CASRERSIAGVTSYEQYF.

A remark on this clone: Compared with germline, one end of the junction differs, possibly owing to a read error. The chain couples TRBV29-1 to TRBJ2-4; TRBD1 aligns across 9 bases. This CDR3 region has 12 residues. The germline CDR1 and CDR2 sequences are SQVTM and ANQGSEA. Here the CDR3 DNA reads TGCAGCGGCACAGGGGGCCAAAACAGTCAGTACTTC. Translated: CSGTGGQNSQYF.

This chain connects TRBV19 to TRBJ1-3, with a possible D match to TRBD1 (6 bases). V was pared by 3 bases and J by 8 bases, with 14 bases between. The CDR3 is made up of 14 amino acids. Looked up from germline, CDR1 is LNHDA and CDR2 is SQIVND (reference sequence). CDR3 DNA: TGTGCCAGTAGTATCCCCGGGACACCGGACACCATATATTTT. This codes for CASSIPGTPDTIYF.

This rearrangement joins TRBV18 to TRBJ1-1, with TRBD1 matching over 10 bases. CDR1 and CDR2 from the germline V gene are KGHSH and LQKENI. V lost 8 bases and J lost 5; bases outside the gene matches: 8. CDR3 length equals 14 residues. CDR3 region: CASLLDRGRTEAFF. The CDR3 DNA reads TGTGCCAGCCTACTGGACAGGGGGAGAACTGAAGCTTTCTTT.

V is TRBV21-1 and J is TRBJ2-1; TRBD2, as called in the table, went unchecked against the DNA. TRBV21-1 is an annotated pseudogene. CDR3 length equals 15 residues. CDR3 nucleotide sequence: TGTGCCAGCAGAAGGGATAGAGGCGGGTACAATGAGCAGTTCTTC. Its protein product is CASRRDRGGYNEQFF.